What follows are 7 T cell receptor beta chains derived from one specimen sequenced in a study of T cell repertoires in breast cancer. A second nested PCR with blocking oligonucleotides suppressed unpaired genes. Via MiXCR, TCRdb re-called the emulsion pairing reads, giving one row per CDR3 protein. The sample gives roughly 39,000 distinct CDR3 sequences, 45% to 55% of which show up once; less than 70% is in the top ten. Paired alpha-beta TCRs of CD8+ T cells were analyzed by expanded emulsion RT-PCR. Sequenced input: CD8+ T cells. Receptors were obtained from a pool of human donors with breast cancer or a healthy control (not recorded which).

Concerning this clonotype: The junction shows a germline mismatch at one end, possibly a read error. V is TRBV20-1 and J is TRBJ1-1; D gene ambiguous. Germline values: CDR1 DFQATT, CDR2 SNEGSKA (reference sequence). CDR3 length: 12 residues. The CDR3 sequence is CSAVRRNTKAFF. CDR3 DNA sequence: TGCAGTGCTGTCCGACGTAACACTAAAGCTTTCTTT.

This clonotype has only a few counts. CDR3 in DNA: TGTGCCAGTAGTCTTGACGGACAATACGAGCAGTACTTC. Amino acid sequence: CASSLDGQYEQYF. The V call is TRBV19, the J call TRBJ2-7, with D tentatively TRBD1 (5 bases). Trimming removed 5 bases at V and 4 bases at J, with 12 bases between. CDR1 and CDR2 from the germline V gene are LNHDA and SQIVND (reference sequence). The CDR3 runs 13 residues.

This chain links TRBV6-5 with TRBJ2-7; D might be TRBD2 (6 bases). Germline V CDR1 and CDR2: MNHEY, SVGAGI. CDR3 length equals 12 residues. V gave up 8 bases and J gave up 6 bases, with 14 bases separating them. CDR3 DNA: TGTGCCAGCGGAGCGGGTCCCTCCGAGCAGTACTTC. Protein: CASGAGPSEQYF.

Concerning this clonotype itself: A much larger clone sits a single nucleotide away, making a read error possible. The rearrangement links TRBV4-1 to TRBJ2-1; TRBD2 matches at 8 bases. V gave up 3 bases and J gave up 7 bases; unmatched junction bases: 8. Germline assignment: CDR1 MGHRA and CDR2 YSYEKL. The CDR3 runs to 15 residues. CDR3 in amino acids: CASSQLGRAWNEQFF. The CDR3 DNA sequence: TGCGCCAGCAGCCAGCTCGGGAGGGCCTGGAATGAGCAGTTCTTC.

The chain links TRBV20-1 to TRBJ2-3, with a tentative D call TRBD2 (6 bases). Trimming took off 3 bases at V and 6 bases at J, with 19 bases between the two ends. Germline lookup yields CDR1 DFQATT and CDR2 SNEGSKA (reference sequence). The CDR3 runs 15 residues. For the CDR3, the DNA is TGCAGTGCTAGGGGTGCCTCGGGGACTCTGGATACGCAGTATTTT. This sequence encodes CSARGASGTLDTQYF.

The CDR3: CASSLSYGRTYSYNEQFF. The CDR3 region has the DNA TGTGCCAGCAGCCTATCCTACGGGAGAACCTACTCCTACAATGAGCAGTTCTTC. The chain links TRBV27 to TRBJ2-1; D is perhaps TRBD2 (6 bases). V lost 6 bases to trimming and J lost 0 bases, with 21 bases between them. Germline V gene sequence: CDR1 MNHEY, CDR2 SMNVEV (reference sequence). CDR3 length equals 18 residues.

J is TRBJ2-7 and V is TRBV20-1, with 10 bases identical to TRBD1. Germline CDR1 is DFQATT and CDR2 is SNEGSKA (reference sequence). Unmatched junction bases numbered 8, after V lost 3 bases and J lost 3 bases. The CDR3 length is 15 residues. CDR3 sequence (DNA): TGCAGTGCTAGGGGGGGACAGGGGAACGGCTACGAGCAGTACTTC. It is translated as CSARGGQGNGYEQYF.